The entry that follows covers one TCR beta chain sequence. In the authors' methods: Reference gene primer amplification gave estimated nucleated cell counts. TCRdb's table, derived via immunoSEQ multiplex PCR, lists solely in-frame clones and lacks some. V, J and clone size derive from that table, while D and trimming were established from the DNA sequence. The profile shows around 300,000 clones, around four fifths of them singletons. Germline V CDR1 and CDR2: SGHNT, YENEEA. With V trimmed by 5 bases and J by 5 bases, 11 bases remained unmatched. CDR3 size: 16 residues. The data are from a study of blood T cell repertoires in COVID-19. Study at large: Researchers got acute and convalescent COVID-19 samples from the United States, Italy and Spain. PBMCs, B-cell-depleted T cells, or T cells provided the cDNA or gDNA that made up the material.

The clonotype was recovered from a young man with active or convalescent COVID-19. Sequences were obtained from peripheral blood. The chain carries TRBV11-3 and TRBJ2-5, with 10 bases aligning to TRBD2. The CDR3 DNA is TGTGCCAGCAGCCTAAGGACTAGCGGCCGCGGGGAGACCCAGTACTTC. It is translated as CASSLRTSGRGETQYF.